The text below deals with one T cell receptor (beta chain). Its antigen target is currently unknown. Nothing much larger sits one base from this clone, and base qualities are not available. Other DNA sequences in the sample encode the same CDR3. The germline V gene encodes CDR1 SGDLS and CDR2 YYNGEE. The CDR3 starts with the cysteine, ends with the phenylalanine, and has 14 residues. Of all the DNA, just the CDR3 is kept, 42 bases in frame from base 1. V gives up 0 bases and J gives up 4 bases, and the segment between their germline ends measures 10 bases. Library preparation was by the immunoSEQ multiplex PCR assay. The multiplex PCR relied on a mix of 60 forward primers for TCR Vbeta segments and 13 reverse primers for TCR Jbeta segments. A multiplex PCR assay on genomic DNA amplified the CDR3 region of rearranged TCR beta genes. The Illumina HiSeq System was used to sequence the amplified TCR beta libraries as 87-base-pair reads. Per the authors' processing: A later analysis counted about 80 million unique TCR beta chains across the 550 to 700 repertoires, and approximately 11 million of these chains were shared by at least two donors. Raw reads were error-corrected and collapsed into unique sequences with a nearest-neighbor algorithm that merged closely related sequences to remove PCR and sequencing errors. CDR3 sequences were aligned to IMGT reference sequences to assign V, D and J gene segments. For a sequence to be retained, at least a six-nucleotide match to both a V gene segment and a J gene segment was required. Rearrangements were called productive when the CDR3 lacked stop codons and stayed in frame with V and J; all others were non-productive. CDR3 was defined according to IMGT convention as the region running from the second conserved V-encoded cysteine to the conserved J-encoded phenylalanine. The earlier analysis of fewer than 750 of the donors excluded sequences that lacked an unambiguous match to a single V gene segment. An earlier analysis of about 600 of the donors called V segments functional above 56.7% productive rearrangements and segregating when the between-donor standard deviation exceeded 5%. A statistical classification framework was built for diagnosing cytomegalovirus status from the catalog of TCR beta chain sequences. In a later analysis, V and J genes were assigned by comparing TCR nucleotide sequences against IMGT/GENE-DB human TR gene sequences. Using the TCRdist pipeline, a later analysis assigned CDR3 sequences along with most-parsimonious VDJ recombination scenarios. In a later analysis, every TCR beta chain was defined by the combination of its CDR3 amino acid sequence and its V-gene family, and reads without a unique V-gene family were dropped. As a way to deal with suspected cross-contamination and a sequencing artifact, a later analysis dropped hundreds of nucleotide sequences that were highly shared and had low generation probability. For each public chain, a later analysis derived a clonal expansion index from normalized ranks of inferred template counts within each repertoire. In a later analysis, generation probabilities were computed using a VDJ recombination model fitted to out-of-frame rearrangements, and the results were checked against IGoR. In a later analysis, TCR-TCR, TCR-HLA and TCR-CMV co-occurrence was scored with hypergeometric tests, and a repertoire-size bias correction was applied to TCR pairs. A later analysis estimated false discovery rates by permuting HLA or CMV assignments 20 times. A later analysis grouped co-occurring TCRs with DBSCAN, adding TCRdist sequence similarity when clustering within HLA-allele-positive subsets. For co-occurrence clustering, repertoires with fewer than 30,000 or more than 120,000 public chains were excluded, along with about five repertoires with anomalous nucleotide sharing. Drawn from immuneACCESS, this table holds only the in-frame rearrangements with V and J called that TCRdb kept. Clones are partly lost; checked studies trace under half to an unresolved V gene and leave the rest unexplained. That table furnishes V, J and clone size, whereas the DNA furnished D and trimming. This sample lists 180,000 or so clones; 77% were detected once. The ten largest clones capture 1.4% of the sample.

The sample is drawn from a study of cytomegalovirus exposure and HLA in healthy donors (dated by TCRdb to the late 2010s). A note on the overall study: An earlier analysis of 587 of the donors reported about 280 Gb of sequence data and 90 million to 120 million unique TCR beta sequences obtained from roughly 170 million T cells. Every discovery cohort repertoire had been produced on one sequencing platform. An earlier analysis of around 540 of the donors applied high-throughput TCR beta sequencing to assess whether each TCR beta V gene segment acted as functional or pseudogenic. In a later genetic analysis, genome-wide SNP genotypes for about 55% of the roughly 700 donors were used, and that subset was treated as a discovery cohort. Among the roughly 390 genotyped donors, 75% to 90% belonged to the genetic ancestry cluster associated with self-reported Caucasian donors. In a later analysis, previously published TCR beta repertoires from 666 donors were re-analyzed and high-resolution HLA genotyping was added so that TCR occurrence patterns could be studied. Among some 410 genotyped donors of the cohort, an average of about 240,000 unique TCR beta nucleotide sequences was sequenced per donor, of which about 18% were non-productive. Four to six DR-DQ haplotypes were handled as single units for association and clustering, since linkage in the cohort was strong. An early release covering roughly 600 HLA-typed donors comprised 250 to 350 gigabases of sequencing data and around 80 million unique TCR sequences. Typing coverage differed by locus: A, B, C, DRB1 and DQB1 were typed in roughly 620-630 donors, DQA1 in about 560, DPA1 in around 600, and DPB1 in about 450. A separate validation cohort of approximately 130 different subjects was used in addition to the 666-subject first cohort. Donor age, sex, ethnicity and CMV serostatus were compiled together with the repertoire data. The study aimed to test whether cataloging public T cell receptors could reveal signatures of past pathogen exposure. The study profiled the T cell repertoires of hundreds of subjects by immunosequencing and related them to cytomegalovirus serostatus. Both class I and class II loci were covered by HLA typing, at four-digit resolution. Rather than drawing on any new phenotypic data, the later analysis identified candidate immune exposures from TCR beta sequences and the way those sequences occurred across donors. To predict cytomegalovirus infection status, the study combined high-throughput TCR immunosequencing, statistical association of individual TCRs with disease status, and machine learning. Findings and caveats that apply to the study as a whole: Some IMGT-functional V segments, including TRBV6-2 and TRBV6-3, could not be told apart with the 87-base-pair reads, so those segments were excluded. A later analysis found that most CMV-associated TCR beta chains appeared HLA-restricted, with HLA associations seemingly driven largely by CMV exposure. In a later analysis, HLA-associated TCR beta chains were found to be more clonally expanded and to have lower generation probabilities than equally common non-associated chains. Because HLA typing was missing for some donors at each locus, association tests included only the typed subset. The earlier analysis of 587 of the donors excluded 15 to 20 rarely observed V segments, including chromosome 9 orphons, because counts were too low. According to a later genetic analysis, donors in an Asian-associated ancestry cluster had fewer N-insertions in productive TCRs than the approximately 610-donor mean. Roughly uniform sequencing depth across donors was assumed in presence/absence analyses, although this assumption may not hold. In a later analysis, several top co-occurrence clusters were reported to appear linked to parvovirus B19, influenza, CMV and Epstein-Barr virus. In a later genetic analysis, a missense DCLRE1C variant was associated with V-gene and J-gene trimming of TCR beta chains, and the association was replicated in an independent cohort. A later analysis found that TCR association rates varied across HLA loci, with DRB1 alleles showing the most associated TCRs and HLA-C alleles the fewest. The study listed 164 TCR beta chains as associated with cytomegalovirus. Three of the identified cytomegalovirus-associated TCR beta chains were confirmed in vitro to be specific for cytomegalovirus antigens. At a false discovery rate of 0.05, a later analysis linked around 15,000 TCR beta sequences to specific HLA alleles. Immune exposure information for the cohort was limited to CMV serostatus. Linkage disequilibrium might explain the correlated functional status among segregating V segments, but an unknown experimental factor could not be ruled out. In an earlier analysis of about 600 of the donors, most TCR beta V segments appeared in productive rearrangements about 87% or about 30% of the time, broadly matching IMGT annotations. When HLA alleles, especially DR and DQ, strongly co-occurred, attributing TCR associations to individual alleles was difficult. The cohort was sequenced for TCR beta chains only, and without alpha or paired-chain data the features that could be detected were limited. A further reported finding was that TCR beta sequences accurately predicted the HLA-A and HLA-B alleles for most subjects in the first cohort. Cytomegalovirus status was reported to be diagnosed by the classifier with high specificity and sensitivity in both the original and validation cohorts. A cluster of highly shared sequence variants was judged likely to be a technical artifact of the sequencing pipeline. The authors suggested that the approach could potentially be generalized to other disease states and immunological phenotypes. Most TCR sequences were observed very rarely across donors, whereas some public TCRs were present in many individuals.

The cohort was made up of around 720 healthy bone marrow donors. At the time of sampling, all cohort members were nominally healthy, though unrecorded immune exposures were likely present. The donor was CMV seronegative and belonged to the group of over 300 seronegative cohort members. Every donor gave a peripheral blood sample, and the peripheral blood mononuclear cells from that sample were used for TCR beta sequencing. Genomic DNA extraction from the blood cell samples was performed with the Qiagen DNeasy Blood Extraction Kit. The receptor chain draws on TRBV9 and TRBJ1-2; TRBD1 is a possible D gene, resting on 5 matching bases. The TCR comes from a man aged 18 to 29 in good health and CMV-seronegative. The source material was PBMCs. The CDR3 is CASSVGGGTYGYTF. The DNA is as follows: TGTGCCAGCAGCGTAGGAGGAGGGACCTATGGCTACACCTTC. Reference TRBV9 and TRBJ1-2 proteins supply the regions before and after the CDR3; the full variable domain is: DSGVTQTPKHLITATGQRVTLRCSPRSGDLSVYWYQQSLDQGLQFLIQYYNGEERAKGNILERFSAQQFPDLHSELNLSSLELGDSALYFCASSVGGGTYGYTFGSGTRLTVV.